This TCR beta chain was retrieved from a study of T cell responses to AZD1222 COVID-19 vaccine. The wider study: Pooled samples include second doses given at about 4 or 12 weeks.

Study observations and caveats: In a largely white British group with more females than males, clonal diversity was possibly underestimated. Two doses of AZD1222 preceded a rise in Spike-specific TCR breadth and depth. Repertoires were obtained only post-peak T cell response.

Per the germline V gene, CDR1 is DFQATT and CDR2 is SNEGSKA (reference sequence). V lost 8 bases and J 7 bases, leaving 9 bases between the germline ends. The length of the CDR3 is 10 residues. Comment on this clone: Its antigen is unknown.

Assay: immunoSEQ multiplex PCR; the TCRdb copy retains only in-frame clones and omits some. The sample yields 140,000 or so clones, over 85% seen once. Sequences were derived from peripheral blood, sampled on day 0 of AZD1222 vaccination. This clonotype was obtained from an adult in good health. V is TRBV20-1 and J is TRBJ2-1; a weak D match, TRBD2 (5 bases). The CDR3, as DNA: TGCAGTTCCCGGGAAAATGAGCAGTTCTTC. Its protein product is CSSRENEQFF.